Listed below are T cell receptor beta chains from one sample, sequenced in a study of T cell responses to AZD1222 COVID-19 vaccine. Only in-frame clones appear in the TCRdb table, and some are missing; sequencing was by immunoSEQ multiplex PCR. The repertoire includes around 99,000 clones, about 90% of them detected once, and about 5% sits in the top ten. The source was peripheral blood, collected 28 days after the second AZD1222 dose. Source of these receptors: an adult who received the AZD1222 COVID-19 vaccine. CDR3s include the opening cysteine and the closing phenylalanine or tryptophan. Each record gives: V gene, clone size, J gene, D gene, CDR3 DNA, CDR3 protein. A D gene is named only where the DNA matches it firmly. Some rows have no size entry. The others give once, few or many, or a class for an expanded clone.

v_gene: TRBV29-1; abundance: -; j_gene: TRBJ2-1; d_gene: TRBD2; CDR3nt: TGCAGCGTCCCAAAGGGTAGCGGGGGGTACAATGAGCAGTTCTTC; CDR3aa: CSVPKGSGGYNEQFF
v_gene: TRBV7-9; abundance: once; j_gene: TRBJ2-3; d_gene: -; CDR3nt: TGTGCCAGCAGCTTAGATGTGGGTACAGATACGCAGTATTTT; CDR3aa: CASSLDVGTDTQYF
v_gene: TRBV21-1; abundance: -; j_gene: TRBJ1-5; d_gene: -; CDR3nt: TGTGCCAGCAGCAAAAGGAAGGGGAGCAATCAGCCCCAGCATTTT; CDR3aa: CASSKRKGSNQPQHF
v_gene: TRBV19; abundance: once; j_gene: TRBJ1-4; d_gene: -; CDR3nt: TGTGCCAGTAGCACTCCTACCCTGGAGGAAAAACTGTTTTTT; CDR3aa: CASSTPTLEEKLFF
v_gene: TRBV11-1; abundance: -; j_gene: TRBJ2-7; d_gene: TRBD2; CDR3nt: TGTGCCAGCAGCTTAGCGATAGCGGGGAGCTCCTACGAGCAGTACTTC; CDR3aa: CASSLAIAGSSYEQYF
v_gene: TRBV6-4; abundance: -; j_gene: TRBJ2-1; d_gene: -; CDR3nt: TGTGCCAGCAGCCCGACTCCCTACAATGAGCAGTTCTTC; CDR3aa: CASSPTPYNEQFF
v_gene: TRBV6-5; abundance: once; j_gene: TRBJ2-5; d_gene: TRBD2; CDR3nt: TGTGCCAGCATCCTAGCGGGGGGGTGGCAAGAGACCCAGTACTTC; CDR3aa: CASILAGGWQETQYF
v_gene: TRBV2; abundance: -; j_gene: TRBJ2-7; d_gene: TRBD2; CDR3nt: TGTGCCAGCAGTTCCACTAGCGGGGGCCACTACGAGCAGTACTTC; CDR3aa: CASSSTSGGHYEQYF
v_gene: TRBV14; abundance: -; j_gene: TRBJ2-1; d_gene: -; CDR3nt: TGTGCCAGCAGCCAGATGCCAGGGTCCTACAATGAGCAGTTCTTC; CDR3aa: CASSQMPGSYNEQFF
v_gene: TRBV9; abundance: -; j_gene: TRBJ1-1; d_gene: -; CDR3nt: TGTGCCAGCAGCGTAGAAGGTCAGGGGTACACTGAAGCTTTCTTT; CDR3aa: CASSVEGQGYTEAFF
v_gene: TRBV9; abundance: once; j_gene: TRBJ2-7; d_gene: -; CDR3nt: TGTGCCAGCAGCGTAGACCGGGGACCCTACGAGCAGTACTTC; CDR3aa: CASSVDRGPYEQYF
v_gene: TRBV6-2/TRBV6-3; abundance: -; j_gene: TRBJ2-1; d_gene: -; CDR3nt: TGTGCCAGCAGTTCGATCTACAATGAGCAGTTCTTC; CDR3aa: CASSSIYNEQFF
v_gene: TRBV6-2/TRBV6-3; abundance: -; j_gene: TRBJ2-7; d_gene: TRBD1; CDR3nt: TGTGCCAGCAGTCCGTCCGGGGCGACAGGGGGGTACGGCGAGCAGTACTTC; CDR3aa: CASSPSGATGGYGEQYF
v_gene: TRBV5-1; abundance: -; j_gene: TRBJ2-7; d_gene: TRBD1; CDR3nt: TGCGCCAGCAGCGTGCAGACAGGGCCCTCCTACGAGCAGTACTTC; CDR3aa: CASSVQTGPSYEQYF
v_gene: TRBV6-5; abundance: few; j_gene: TRBJ2-3; d_gene: TRBD2; CDR3nt: TGTGCCAGCATAGGACGCGGGGGGGCTCCAGATACGCAGTATTTT; CDR3aa: CASIGRGGAPDTQYF
v_gene: TRBV7-2; abundance: -; j_gene: TRBJ2-1; d_gene: -; CDR3nt: TGTGCCAGCAGCCGGGACCAGGGCGGTGAGCAGTTCTTC; CDR3aa: CASSRDQGGEQFF
v_gene: TRBV5-3; abundance: -; j_gene: TRBJ1-5; d_gene: TRBD1; CDR3nt: TGTGCCAGAAGCTTGGCAGAGACAGGGTTTATAAGAGGAGTGGAGGGGTTGAGCAATCAGCCCCAGCATTTT; CDR3aa: CARSLAETGFIRGVEGLSNQPQHF
v_gene: TRBV7-9; abundance: -; j_gene: TRBJ1-4; d_gene: -; CDR3nt: TGTGCCTACCGTGGGGAGGACGGTGGAAAACTGTTTTTT; CDR3aa: CAYRGEDGGKLFF
v_gene: TRBV3-1/TRBV3-2; abundance: -; j_gene: TRBJ1-3; d_gene: -; CDR3nt: TGTGCCAGCAGCCAACAAAGTGCGCTTGGAAACACCATATATTTT; CDR3aa: CASSQQSALGNTIYF
v_gene: TRBV28; abundance: -; j_gene: TRBJ1-1; d_gene: TRBD1; CDR3nt: TGTGCCAGCAGCCGGGGACAGGTCACTGAAGCTTTCTTT; CDR3aa: CASSRGQVTEAFF
v_gene: TRBV27; abundance: once; j_gene: TRBJ2-5; d_gene: -; CDR3nt: TGTGCCAGCAGTTTCGGGGCCTTACAAGAGACCCAGTACTTC; CDR3aa: CASSFGALQETQYF
v_gene: TRBV19; abundance: -; j_gene: TRBJ2-2; d_gene: -; CDR3nt: TGTGCCAGTAGTGCCCGACACAACACCGGGGAGCTGTTTTTT; CDR3aa: CASSARHNTGELFF
v_gene: TRBV6-5; abundance: -; j_gene: TRBJ1-2; d_gene: -; CDR3nt: TGTGCCAGCAGTTACCCAGGGTCTAACTATGGCTACACCTTC; CDR3aa: CASSYPGSNYGYTF
v_gene: TRBV7-6; abundance: -; j_gene: TRBJ2-5; d_gene: TRBD2; CDR3nt: TGTGCCAGCAGCTCCGCCCCGGGAGGGGTGGAGACCCAGTACTTC; CDR3aa: CASSSAPGGVETQYF
v_gene: TRBV6-6; abundance: -; j_gene: TRBJ1-1; d_gene: -; CDR3nt: TGTGCCGGAGGGGTCTCGAACTCTGAAGCTTTCTTT; CDR3aa: CAGGVSNSEAFF
v_gene: TRBV15; abundance: -; j_gene: TRBJ1-2; d_gene: -; CDR3nt: TGTGCCACCAGCAGAGGCTACGAAGCGTTCTATGGCTACACCTTC; CDR3aa: CATSRGYEAFYGYTF
v_gene: TRBV10-1; abundance: -; j_gene: TRBJ1-2; d_gene: -; CDR3nt: TGCGCCAGCAGTGGGGCCTCTGACAGCCAAAAATACACCTTC; CDR3aa: CASSGASDSQKYTF
v_gene: TRBV5-4; abundance: -; j_gene: TRBJ1-6; d_gene: -; CDR3nt: TGTGCCAGCAGCTCCGACCTCTCACCCCTCCACTTT; CDR3aa: CASSSDLSPLHF
v_gene: TRBV15; abundance: -; j_gene: TRBJ1-4; d_gene: -; CDR3nt: TGTGCCACCAGCAGAGGTGGCAGGACTCCCTTTGCAACTAATGAAAAACTGTTTTTT; CDR3aa: CATSRGGRTPFATNEKLFF
v_gene: TRBV6-1; abundance: -; j_gene: TRBJ2-7; d_gene: -; CDR3nt: TGTGCCAGCAGTGAAGGGGGAAAACCCTACGAGCAGTACTTC; CDR3aa: CASSEGGKPYEQYF
v_gene: TRBV18; abundance: -; j_gene: TRBJ2-2; d_gene: -; CDR3nt: TGTGCCAGCTCACCAGGGACGGGGCCGAACACCGGGGAGCTGTTTTTT; CDR3aa: CASSPGTGPNTGELFF
v_gene: TRBV28; abundance: -; j_gene: TRBJ1-4; d_gene: -; CDR3nt: TGTGCCAGCAGTTTCGAGGGGCTTAATGAAAAACTGTTTTTT; CDR3aa: CASSFEGLNEKLFF
v_gene: TRBV15; abundance: -; j_gene: TRBJ1-6; d_gene: TRBD1; CDR3nt: TGTGCCACCAGCAGAGTAGGGGGACAGGCATCTTCACCCCTCCACTTT; CDR3aa: CATSRVGGQASSPLHF
v_gene: TRBV3-1/TRBV3-2; abundance: -; j_gene: TRBJ1-1; d_gene: -; CDR3nt: TGTGCCAGCAGCCAGGCGTCGAACACTGAAGCTTTCTTT; CDR3aa: CASSQASNTEAFF
v_gene: TRBV14; abundance: -; j_gene: TRBJ1-1; d_gene: -; CDR3nt: TGTGCCAGCAGCCATCTATGGATGAACACTGAAGCTTTCTTT; CDR3aa: CASSHLWMNTEAFF
v_gene: TRBV7-2; abundance: -; j_gene: TRBJ2-7; d_gene: -; CDR3nt: TGTGCCAGCACGCCAGGGATGGGCCTCGAGCAGTACTTC; CDR3aa: CASTPGMGLEQYF
v_gene: TRBV5-5; abundance: -; j_gene: TRBJ2-1; d_gene: -; CDR3nt: TGTGCCAGCAGCTCCCCTATCTCTGACAATGAGCAGTTCTTC; CDR3aa: CASSSPISDNEQFF
v_gene: TRBV5-5; abundance: -; j_gene: TRBJ1-6; d_gene: -; CDR3nt: TGTGCCAGCAGGAGGACGGAGGCTGATAATTCACCCCTCCACTTT; CDR3aa: CASRRTEADNSPLHF
v_gene: TRBV6-6; abundance: -; j_gene: TRBJ1-1; d_gene: TRBD1; CDR3nt: TGTGCCAGCAGTTACGGGACAGGTGGAACTGAAGCTTTCTTT; CDR3aa: CASSYGTGGTEAFF
v_gene: TRBV4-1; abundance: once; j_gene: TRBJ2-3; d_gene: -; CDR3nt: TGCGCCAGCAGCCAAGGAATCTCACCGGGCACAGATACGCAGTATTTT; CDR3aa: CASSQGISPGTDTQYF
v_gene: TRBV27; abundance: few; j_gene: TRBJ1-2; d_gene: -; CDR3nt: TGTGCCAGCAGTTTAGGGCTCGGACAGTCCGACTATGGCTACACCTTC; CDR3aa: CASSLGLGQSDYGYTF
v_gene: TRBV28; abundance: -; j_gene: TRBJ1-2; d_gene: TRBD1; CDR3nt: TGTGCCAGCAGTGGACAGGGCAATGGCTACACCTTC; CDR3aa: CASSGQGNGYTF
v_gene: TRBV21-1; abundance: -; j_gene: TRBJ2-3; d_gene: -; CDR3nt: TGTGCCAGCAGCAGAACCGGGACAGGGATCACAGATACGCAGTATTTT; CDR3aa: CASSRTGTGITDTQYF
v_gene: TRBV2; abundance: -; j_gene: TRBJ1-1; d_gene: -; CDR3nt: TGTGCCAGCAGTATCATGGGGCAGGGAGGCACTGAAGCTTTCTTT; CDR3aa: CASSIMGQGGTEAFF
v_gene: TRBV29-1; abundance: -; j_gene: TRBJ2-1; d_gene: -; CDR3nt: TGCAGCGGCGGGTTGAGTGACAATGAGCAGTTCTTC; CDR3aa: CSGGLSDNEQFF
v_gene: TRBV5-6; abundance: -; j_gene: TRBJ2-3; d_gene: -; CDR3nt: TGTGCCAGCATTACTCTAGGGGGAGGCACAGATACGCAGTATTTT; CDR3aa: CASITLGGGTDTQYF
v_gene: TRBV2; abundance: -; j_gene: TRBJ2-3; d_gene: TRBD1; CDR3nt: TGTGCCAGCAGAGCCGGGACAGGGGGCTCGAATTTT; CDR3aa: CASRAGTGGSNF
v_gene: TRBV4-1; abundance: -; j_gene: TRBJ1-5; d_gene: TRBD1; CDR3nt: TGCGCCAGCAGCCAAGGAGAGGGACAGATCAATCAGCCCCAGCATTTT; CDR3aa: CASSQGEGQINQPQHF
v_gene: TRBV19; abundance: -; j_gene: TRBJ1-2; d_gene: -; CDR3nt: TGTGCCAGTAGTATAGATACGGCCCGCTGGAACTATGGCTACACCTTC; CDR3aa: CASSIDTARWNYGYTF
v_gene: TRBV9; abundance: -; j_gene: TRBJ1-5; d_gene: -; CDR3nt: TGTGCCAGCAGCTCCCACGACAATCAGCCCCAGCATTTT; CDR3aa: CASSSHDNQPQHF
v_gene: TRBV28; abundance: -; j_gene: TRBJ1-1; d_gene: -; CDR3nt: TGTGCCAGCAGCGACGAGAACACTGAAGCTTTCTTT; CDR3aa: CASSDENTEAFF
v_gene: TRBV7-4; abundance: -; j_gene: TRBJ1-5; d_gene: -; CDR3nt: TGTGCCCCGCACAGGGCCTTCAATCAGCCCCAGCATTTT; CDR3aa: CAPHRAFNQPQHF
v_gene: TRBV6-5; abundance: -; j_gene: TRBJ1-4; d_gene: -; CDR3nt: TGTGCCAGCAGTCGCAATCAGGGCCTGGCTGAAAAACTGTTTTTT; CDR3aa: CASSRNQGLAEKLFF
v_gene: TRBV19; abundance: -; j_gene: TRBJ2-6; d_gene: TRBD1; CDR3nt: TGTGCCAGTACCCAACCCGGGACAGCATTCTCTGGGGCCAACGTCCTGACTTTC; CDR3aa: CASTQPGTAFSGANVLTF
v_gene: TRBV4-1; abundance: -; j_gene: TRBJ2-7; d_gene: -; CDR3nt: TGCGCCAGCAGCCAAGAGACACGGGACGAGCAGTACTTC; CDR3aa: CASSQETRDEQYF
v_gene: TRBV10-3; abundance: -; j_gene: TRBJ2-2; d_gene: -; CDR3nt: TGTGCCATCAGTGAACCCCCGGATCCATACACCGGGGAGCTGTTTTTT; CDR3aa: CAISEPPDPYTGELFF
v_gene: TRBV7-9; abundance: -; j_gene: TRBJ1-6; d_gene: TRBD1; CDR3nt: TGTGCCAGCAGCGCTACCCGGACAGGGCTTAATTCACCCCTCCACTTT; CDR3aa: CASSATRTGLNSPLHF